The clone carrying this T cell receptor beta chain was recorded a few times. Its antigen is not known. As for treatment: approximately 11-day PBMC culture with coronavirus spike peptide pools or control peptides (ViraFEST assay). Ahead of the COVID-19 pandemic (2011-2018), the CD4+ T cells of the unexposed donor were collected. Looked up from germline, CDR1 is SGDLS and CDR2 is YYNGEE. V lost 0 bases to trimming and J lost 6 bases, with 9 bases between them. This CDR3 spans 13 amino acids. The Oncomine TCR Beta short-read assay was applied to DNA of cultured CD4+ T cells. Each CDR3 protein is one row after TCRdb ran MiXCR on the PCR reads. The data show under 3,000 distinct CDR3 sequences, about two fifths seen once. The data were taken from a study of vaccination and CD4 T cells after COVID-19. Study as a whole: The BNT162b2 or mRNA-1273 vaccine was given to participants in two doses. Study outcomes and limitations: Going from approximately 21 to 40, median SARS-CoV-2-reactive clonotypes did not rise significantly.

The TCR was taken from a human donor in good health. This sequence joins TRBV9 and TRBJ1-2, with unresolved D. The specimen sequenced was CD4+ T cells from blood, cultured in vitro. CDR3 amino acids: CASSVGMIDGYTF. As DNA, the CDR3 is TGTGCCAGCAGCGTAGGGATGATCGATGGCTACACCTTC.